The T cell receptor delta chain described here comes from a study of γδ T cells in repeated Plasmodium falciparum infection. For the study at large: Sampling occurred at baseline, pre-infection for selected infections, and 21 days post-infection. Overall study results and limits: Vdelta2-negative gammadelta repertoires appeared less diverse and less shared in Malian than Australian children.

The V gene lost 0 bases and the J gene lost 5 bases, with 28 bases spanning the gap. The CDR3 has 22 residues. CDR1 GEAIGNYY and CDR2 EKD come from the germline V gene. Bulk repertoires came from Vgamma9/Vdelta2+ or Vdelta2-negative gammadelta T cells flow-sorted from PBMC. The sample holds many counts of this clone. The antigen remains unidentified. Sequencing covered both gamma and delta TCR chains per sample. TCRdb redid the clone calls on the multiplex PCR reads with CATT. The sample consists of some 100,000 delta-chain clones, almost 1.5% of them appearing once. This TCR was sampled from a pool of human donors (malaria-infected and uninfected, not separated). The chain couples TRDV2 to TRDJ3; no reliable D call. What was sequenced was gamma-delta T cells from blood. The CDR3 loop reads CACDTLVEERFSPPRDTRQMFF. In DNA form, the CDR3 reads TGTGCCTGTGACACCCTGGTGGAGGAACGGTTTAGCCCTCCCAGGGACACCCGACAGATGTTTTTC.